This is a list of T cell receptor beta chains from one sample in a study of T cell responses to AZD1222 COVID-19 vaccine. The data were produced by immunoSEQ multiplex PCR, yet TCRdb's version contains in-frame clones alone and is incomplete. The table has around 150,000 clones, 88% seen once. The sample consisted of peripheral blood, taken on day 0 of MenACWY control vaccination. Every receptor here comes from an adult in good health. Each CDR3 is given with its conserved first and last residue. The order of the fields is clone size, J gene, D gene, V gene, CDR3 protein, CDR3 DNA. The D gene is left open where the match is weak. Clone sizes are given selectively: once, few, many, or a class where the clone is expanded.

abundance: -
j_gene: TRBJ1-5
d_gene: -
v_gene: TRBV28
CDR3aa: CASCLVSFQPQHF
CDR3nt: TGTGCCAGCTGTTTAGTGAGTTTTCAGCCCCAGCATTTT

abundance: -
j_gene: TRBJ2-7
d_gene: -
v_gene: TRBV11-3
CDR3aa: CASSPEGASYEQYF
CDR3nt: TGTGCCAGCAGCCCGGAGGGGGCATCCTACGAGCAGTACTTC

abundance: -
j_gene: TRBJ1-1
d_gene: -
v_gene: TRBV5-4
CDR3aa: CASTDTGKMNTEAFF
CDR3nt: TGTGCCAGCACCGATACGGGCAAAATGAACACTGAAGCTTTCTTT

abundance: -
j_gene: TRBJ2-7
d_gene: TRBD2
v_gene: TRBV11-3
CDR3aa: CASSLEARTSDHYEQYF
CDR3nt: TGTGCCAGCAGCTTAGAAGCCCGGACTAGCGATCACTACGAGCAGTACTTC

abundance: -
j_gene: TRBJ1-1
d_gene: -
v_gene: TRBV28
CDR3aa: CASSQHGTGNTEAFF
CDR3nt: TGTGCCAGCAGTCAACACGGGACGGGGAACACTGAAGCTTTCTTT

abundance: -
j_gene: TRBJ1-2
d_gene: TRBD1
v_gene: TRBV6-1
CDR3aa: CASRLPGQGYGYTF
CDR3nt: TGTGCCAGCAGACTCCCGGGACAGGGGTATGGCTACACCTTC

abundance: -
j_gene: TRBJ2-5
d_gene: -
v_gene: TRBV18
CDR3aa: CASSPHRQETQYF
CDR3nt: TGTGCCAGCTCACCGCACAGGCAAGAGACCCAGTACTTC

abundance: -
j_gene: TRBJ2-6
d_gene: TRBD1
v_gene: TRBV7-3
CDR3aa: CASSFNTGTGSLTF
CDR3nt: TGTGCCAGCAGCTTTAATACCGGGACAGGCAGCTTGACTTTC

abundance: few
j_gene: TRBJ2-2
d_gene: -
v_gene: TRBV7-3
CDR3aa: CASSLSFSGGELFF
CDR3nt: TGTGCCAGCAGCTTATCCTTCAGCGGCGGGGAGCTGTTTTTT

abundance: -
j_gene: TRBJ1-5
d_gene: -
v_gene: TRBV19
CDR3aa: CASSIAGRNQPQHF
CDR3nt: TGTGCCAGTAGTATCGCAGGGCGCAATCAGCCCCAGCATTTT

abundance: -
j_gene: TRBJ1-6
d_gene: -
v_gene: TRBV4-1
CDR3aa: CASSQDVQGGTPLHF
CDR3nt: TGCGCCAGCAGCCAAGATGTTCAGGGTGGTACACCCCTCCACTTT

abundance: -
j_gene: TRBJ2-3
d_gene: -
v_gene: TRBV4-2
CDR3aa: CASSPTGPGGTDTQYF
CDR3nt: TGTGCCAGCAGCCCTACAGGGCCCGGGGGCACAGATACGCAGTATTTT

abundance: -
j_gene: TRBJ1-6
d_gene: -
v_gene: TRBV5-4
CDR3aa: CASSLGPPTGRNSPLHF
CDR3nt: TGTGCCAGCAGCTTGGGACCCCCCACAGGGCGGAATTCACCCCTCCACTTT

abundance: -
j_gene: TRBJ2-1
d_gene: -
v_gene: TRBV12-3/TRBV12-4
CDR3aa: CASSVGPYNEQFF
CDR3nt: TGTGCCAGCAGTGTCGGACCGTACAATGAGCAGTTCTTC

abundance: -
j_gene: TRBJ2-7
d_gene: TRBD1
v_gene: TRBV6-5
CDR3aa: CASLGVPGTGNEQYF
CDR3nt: TGTGCCAGCCTGGGCGTCCCCGGGACAGGGAACGAGCAGTACTTC

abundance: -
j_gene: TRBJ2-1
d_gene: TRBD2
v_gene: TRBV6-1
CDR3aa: CASSEALAGGSYNEQFF
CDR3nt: TGTGCCAGCAGTGAAGCACTAGCGGGAGGCTCCTACAATGAGCAGTTCTTC

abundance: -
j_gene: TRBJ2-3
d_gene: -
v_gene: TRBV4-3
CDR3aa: CASSQEFESLAGYTDTQYF
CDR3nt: TGCGCCAGCAGCCAAGAATTTGAGTCGTTGGCGGGGTACACAGATACGCAGTATTTT

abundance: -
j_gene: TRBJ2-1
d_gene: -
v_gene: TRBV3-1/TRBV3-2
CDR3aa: CASSLQRHRSYNEQFF
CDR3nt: TGTGCCAGCAGCCTACAGCGACACCGCTCCTACAATGAGCAGTTCTTC

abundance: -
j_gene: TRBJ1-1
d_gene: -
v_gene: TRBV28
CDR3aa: CASWFLEGGAFTEAFF
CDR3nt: TGTGCCAGCTGGTTTCTTGAGGGGGGGGCCTTCACTGAAGCTTTCTTT

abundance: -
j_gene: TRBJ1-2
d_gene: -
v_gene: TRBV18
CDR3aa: CASSPPSREGHGYTF
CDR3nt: TGTGCCAGCTCACCACCTTCTCGGGAAGGTCATGGCTACACCTTC

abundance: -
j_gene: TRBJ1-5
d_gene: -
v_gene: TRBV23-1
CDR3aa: CASSQSLKFGQGSNQPQHF
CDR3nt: TGCGCCAGCAGTCAATCTCTTAAGTTCGGCCAGGGAAGCAATCAGCCCCAGCATTTT

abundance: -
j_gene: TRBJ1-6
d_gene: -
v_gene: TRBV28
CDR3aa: CASSMQGGKNSPLHF
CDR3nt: TGTGCCAGCAGTATGCAGGGAGGAAAGAATTCACCCCTCCACTTT

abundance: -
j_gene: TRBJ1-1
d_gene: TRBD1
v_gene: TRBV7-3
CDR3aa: CASSLVGQGETEAFF
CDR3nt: TGTGCCAGCAGCTTAGTAGGACAGGGAGAGACTGAAGCTTTCTTT

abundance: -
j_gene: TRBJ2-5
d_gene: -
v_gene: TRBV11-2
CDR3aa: CASSFRGGQETQYF
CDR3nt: TGTGCCAGCAGCTTTAGGGGGGGCCAAGAGACCCAGTACTTC

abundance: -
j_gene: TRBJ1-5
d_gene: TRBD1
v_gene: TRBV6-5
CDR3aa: CASSSGTGENNQPQHF
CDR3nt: TGTGCCAGCAGTTCCGGGACAGGGGAGAACAATCAGCCCCAGCATTTT

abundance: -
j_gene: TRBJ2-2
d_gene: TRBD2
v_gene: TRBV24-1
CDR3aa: CATSEWGGTSGNTGELFF
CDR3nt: TGTGCCACCAGTGAGTGGGGGGGTACTAGCGGGAACACCGGGGAGCTGTTTTTT

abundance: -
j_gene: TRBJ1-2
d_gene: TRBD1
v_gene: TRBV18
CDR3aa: CASSPVSQKQGVGGYTF
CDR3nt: TGTGCCAGCTCACCAGTCTCCCAAAAACAGGGGGTTGGTGGCTACACCTTC

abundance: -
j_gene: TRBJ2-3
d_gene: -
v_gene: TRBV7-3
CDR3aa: CASSSGPPMFTDTQYF
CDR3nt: TGTGCCAGCAGCTCGGGACCACCGATGTTCACAGATACGCAGTATTTT

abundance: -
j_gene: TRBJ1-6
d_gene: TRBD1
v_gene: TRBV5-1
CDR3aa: CASGAGQGNSPLHF
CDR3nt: TGCGCCAGCGGGGCCGGACAGGGCAATTCACCCCTCCACTTT

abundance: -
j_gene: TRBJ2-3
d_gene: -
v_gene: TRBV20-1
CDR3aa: CSASFGSTDTQYF
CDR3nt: TGCAGTGCTAGTTTTGGAAGCACAGATACGCAGTATTTT

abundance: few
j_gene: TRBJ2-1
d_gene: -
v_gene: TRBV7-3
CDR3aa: CASSTLGASGYNEQFF
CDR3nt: TGTGCCAGCAGCACACTGGGGGCTAGCGGCTACAATGAGCAGTTCTTC

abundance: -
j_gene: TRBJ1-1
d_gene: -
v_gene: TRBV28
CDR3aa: CASRRQGHTEAFF
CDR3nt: TGTGCCAGCAGGAGGCAGGGTCACACTGAAGCTTTCTTT

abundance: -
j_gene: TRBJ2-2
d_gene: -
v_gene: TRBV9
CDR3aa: CASSVVTGNTGELFF
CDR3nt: TGTGCCAGCAGCGTAGTAACAGGGAACACCGGGGAGCTGTTTTTT